The 29 T cell receptor beta chains reported below all come from one sample, sequenced in a study of blood T cell repertoires in COVID-19. Data came from immunoSEQ multiplex PCR; TCRdb stores just in-frame clones and leaves some out. This sample has over 120,000 clones; around 78% occur once, and the top ten carry roughly 4.7%. Sequenced sample: peripheral blood. The receptors here all came from a woman over 75 with active or convalescent COVID-19.

V gene TRBV30 combines with J gene TRBJ1-1; TRBD1 matches 9 bases. The CDR3 length is 15 residues. Trimming at V came to 3 bases and at J to 5 bases, leaving 10 bases not matched to a gene. Per the germline V gene, CDR1 is GTSNPN and CDR2 is SVGIG (reference sequence). CDR3 region: CAWSATTGGPTEAFF. CDR3 DNA: TGTGCCTGGAGCGCTACCACAGGGGGCCCAACTGAAGCTTTCTTT.

J is TRBJ1-2 and V is TRBV5-5; 7 bases align to TRBD1. Germline CDR1 is SGHKS and CDR2 is YYEKEE (reference sequence). The CDR3 is 15 residues long. J was trimmed by 3 bases and V by 0 bases; bases with no gene match: 5. The CDR3 is CASSLALDRDYGYTF. CDR3 nucleotide sequence: TGTGCCAGCAGCTTGGCCCTTGACAGGGACTATGGCTACACCTTC.

The gene calls are TRBV23-1 and TRBJ1-1, with TRBD1 matching over 7 bases. TRBV23-1 is filed as an ORF, its function uncertain. CDR3 length: 16 residues. J lost 0 bases, V lost 2 bases, and 6 bases had no gene match. CDR3 sequence: CASSQPGQYMNTEAFF. CDR3 bases: TGCGCCAGCAGTCAACCGGGACAGTACATGAACACTGAAGCTTTCTTT.

In its sample, this clone was seen once. The rearrangement uses TRBV24-1 and TRBJ2-2; 7 bases match TRBD2. There are 14 residues in the CDR3. Germline loops: CDR1 KGHDR, CDR2 SFDVKD. V was clipped by 3 bases and J by 6 bases; unmatched bases: 3. The DNA of the CDR3 is TGTGCCACCAGTGATCGACTAGCAGCCGGGGAGCTGTTTTTT. Protein product: CATSDRLAAGELFF.

The V gene is TRBV2, the J gene TRBJ1-1; 9 nucleotides align to TRBD1. With V trimmed by 6 bases and J by 5 bases, 7 bases remained unmatched. The CDR3 length is 14 residues. The germline gives CDR1 SNHLY, CDR2 FYNNEI. The CDR3 coding sequence is TGTGCCAGCAGGGGGGACAGGGCAGGGACTGAAGCTTTCTTT. Encoded protein: CASRGDRAGTEAFF.

In nucleotides, the CDR3 is TGTGCCAGCAGCGAACTGACAGGCTTGAGTGGCTACACCTTC. Translating it yields CASSELTGLSGYTF. V usage is TRBV9 and J usage is TRBJ1-2, with TRBD1 as a possible D gene (6 bases). Germline CDR1 and CDR2: SGDLS and YYNGEE. V gave up 3 bases and J gave up 7 bases, with 16 bases separating them. The CDR3 consists of 14 residues.

This chain links TRBV2 with TRBJ1-5; possible D gene TRBD1, 5 bases. This CDR3 has 15 residues. The V and J ends lost 5 bases and 5 bases respectively, with 16 bases between them. Per the germline V gene, CDR1 is SNHLY and CDR2 is FYNNEI. The CDR3 reads CASSPTLGGDQPQHF. The CDR3 DNA is TGTGCCAGCAGTCCTACCCTGGGGGGGGATCAGCCCCAGCATTTT.

The V gene is TRBV5-1, the J gene TRBJ1-2; 8 bases match TRBD1. Germline-derived CDR1 and CDR2 are SGHRS and YFSETQ. This CDR3 has 18 residues. The ends lost 4 bases at V and 2 bases at J; junction bases unmatched: 16. The CDR3 DNA follows: TGCGCCAGCAGCCGAGCCCCAGGGGGCCAAGGTCAAAACTATGGCTACACCTTC. This translates into CASSRAPGGQGQNYGYTF.

V is TRBV3-1 (or the pseudogene TRBV3-2) and J is TRBJ1-4, with TRBD1 matching over 10 bases. CDR1 and CDR2 (germline): LGHDT, YNNKEL (reference sequence). CDR3 length: 16 amino acids. The ends lost 3 bases at V and 4 bases at J; junction bases unmatched: 5. The CDR3 sequence is CASSHDRGLSNEKLFF. DNA for the CDR3: TGTGCCAGCAGCCACGACAGGGGGCTAAGTAATGAAAAACTGTTTTTT.

The chain carries TRBV3-1 (or the pseudogene TRBV3-2) and TRBJ1-6; a weak D match, TRBD1 (6 bases). V lost 1 base, J lost 6 bases, and 10 bases lay in between. The length of the CDR3 is 15 residues. Germline CDR1 reads LGHDT; CDR2 reads YNNKEL (reference sequence). CDR3 nucleotide sequence: TGTGCCAGCAGCCAAGGAGGACAGATTAATTCACCCCTCCACTTT. Translating gives CASSQGGQINSPLHF.

This chain connects TRBV10-3 to TRBJ2-7; D is possibly TRBD2 (5 bases). This CDR3 region has 15 residues. Trimming cost V 3 bases and J 0 bases, with 12 bases left between them. Per the germline V gene, CDR1 is ENHRY and CDR2 is SYGVKD. CDR3 in DNA: TGTGCCATCAGTGATTCGGTAGCGCTCTCCTACGAGCAGTACTTC. It is translated as CAISDSVALSYEQYF.

The chain uses TRBV28 and TRBJ1-5; D uncertain. Trimming left V 5 bases short and J 4 bases short, with 12 bases between. Germline V gene data show CDR1 as MDHEN and CDR2 as SYDVKM. The CDR3 extends over 14 amino acids. DNA of the CDR3: TGTGCCAGCAGTGTATCAGGTTGGAATCAGCCCCAGCATTTT. It specifies CASSVSGWNQPQHF. The entire variable domain, with the rest obtained from reference TRBV28 and TRBJ1-5, is as follows: DVKVTQSSRYLVKRTGEKVFLECVQDMDHENMFWYRQDPGLGLRLIYFSYDVKMKEKGDIPEGYSVSREKKERFSLILESASTNQTSMYLCASSVSGWNQPQHFGDGTRLSIL.

The chain links TRBV12-5 to TRBJ1-2; perhaps TRBD1 as D (5 bases). CDR1 and CDR2 from the germline V gene are LGHNT and FRNRAP. V shed 7 bases and J shed 7 bases, with 16 bases lying between them. The CDR3 totals 13 residues. This chain's CDR3 is CASAPVWGSGYTF. The CDR3 coding sequence is TGTGCTAGTGCCCCTGTATGGGGCAGTGGCTACACCTTC.

Many counts were recorded for this clone. The rearrangement uses TRBV19 and TRBJ1-3; D gene ambiguous. From germline, CDR1 is LNHDA and CDR2 SQIVND (reference sequence). The CDR3 sequence is 15 residues long. The V and J ends lost 5 bases and 2 bases respectively, with 13 bases between them. The CDR3 spells CASSAGRTPGNTIYF. The CDR3 bases are TGTGCCAGTAGTGCGGGGAGAACACCTGGAAACACCATATATTTT.

This clone was detected only a few times. The V gene is TRBV5-4, the J gene TRBJ2-7; TRBD2 agrees at 11 bases. V was pared by 0 bases and J by 6 bases, with 5 bases of the junction left unmatched. The CDR3 is 15 amino acids. Germline CDR1 reads SGHNT; CDR2 reads YYREEE (reference sequence). CDR3 bases: TGTGCCAGCAGCTTGGTTACTAGCGGGGGTGGCGAGCAGTACTTC. It translates to CASSLVTSGGGEQYF.

This clone was recorded at least ten times. The chain joins TRBV5-4 to TRBJ2-1; 15 bases are a match to TRBD2. The CDR3 consists of 17 residues. Germline V gives CDR1 SGHNT, CDR2 YYREEE (reference sequence). The V segment lost 4 bases and the J segment 3 bases; nucleotides outside the gene matches: 5. CDR3 in amino acids: CASSPGLAGGDYNEQFF. CDR3 in DNA: TGTGCCAGCAGCCCGGGACTAGCGGGGGGAGACTACAATGAGCAGTTCTTC.

This sequence joins TRBV6-4 and TRBJ1-6; D call uncertain. The CDR3 contains 16 residues. The V end lost 6 bases, the J end lost 0 bases, and 12 bases lay between the germline ends. The germline V gene has CDR1 MRHNA and CDR2 SNTAGT. The chain's CDR3 is CASRRTGSSYNSPLHF. The CDR3 DNA is TGTGCCAGCAGAAGGACTGGCTCCTCCTATAATTCACCCCTCCACTTT.

About this clone: Other DNA sequences of this sample code for an identical CDR3. This chain uses TRBV18 with TRBJ1-1, with D hard to call. Germline values: CDR1 KGHSH, CDR2 LQKENI. V lost 3 bases to trimming and J lost 0 bases, with 8 bases between them. The CDR3 totals 14 residues. CDR3 sequence: CASSPDSLNTEAFF. CDR3 in DNA: TGTGCCAGCTCACCCGACTCATTGAACACTGAAGCTTTCTTT.

This chain uses TRBV30 with TRBJ1-1; maybe TRBD1 (5 bases). Germline V gives CDR1 GTSNPN, CDR2 SVGIG (reference sequence). The CDR3 has 11 amino acids. Trimming removed 3 bases at V and 8 bases at J, with 10 bases between. The CDR3 DNA is TGTGCCTGGAGACGGCAGGGAGAAGCTTTCTTT. The encoded protein is CAWRRQGEAFF.

The rearrangement joins TRBV7-9 to TRBJ2-2; D may be TRBD1 (6 bases). Trimming removed 5 bases from V and 1 base from J, with 14 bases in between. The germline gives CDR1 SEHNR, CDR2 FQNEAQ (reference sequence). The CDR3 runs to 16 residues. CDR3 sequence: CASSQRGHQNTGELFF. Written as DNA, the CDR3 is TGTGCCAGCAGCCAGAGGGGACACCAGAACACCGGGGAGCTGTTTTTT.

This chain links TRBV4-2 with TRBJ1-2, with 7 positions matching TRBD1. This CDR3 is built from 17 residues. J gave up 5 bases and V 4 bases, and 16 bases lay outside the gene matches. Germline CDR1 LGHNA, CDR2 YNFKEQ. The CDR3 coding sequence is TGTGCCAGCAGCCCAGGGGGTGAGGCTCTCCAAGGGTATGGCTACACCTTC. Translation gives CASSPGGEALQGYGYTF.

This rearrangement joins TRBV4-2 to TRBJ2-3; the match to TRBD2 covers 13 bases. This CDR3 region has 19 residues. Looked up from germline, CDR1 is LGHNA and CDR2 is YNFKEQ. The V gene end was trimmed by 0 bases and the J gene end by 2 bases; junction bases not matched to a gene: 8. CDR3 sequence reads: CASSQDRGLAGDYTDTQYF. The CDR3 bases are TGTGCCAGCAGCCAAGATCGAGGACTAGCGGGGGACTACACAGATACGCAGTATTTT.

There are a few counts of this clone. The V and J genes are TRBV5-1 and TRBJ1-1; D possibly corresponds to TRBD1 (5 bases). This CDR3 is built from 15 residues. Germline-derived CDR1 and CDR2 are SGHRS and YFSETQ. The V and J ends lost 4 bases and 4 bases respectively, with 17 bases between them. The CDR3 coding sequence is TGCGCCAGCAGCCCGGGGGGAGGGACGGGCACTGAAGCTTTCTTT. As protein: CASSPGGGTGTEAFF. The full variable domain, with the rest looked up from reference TRBV5-1 and TRBJ1-1, is KAGVTQTPRYLIKTRGQQVTLSCSPISGHRSVSWYQQTPGQGLQFLFEYFSETQRNKGNFPGRFSGRQFSNSRSEMNVSTLELGDSALYLCASSPGGGTGTEAFFGQGTRLTVV.

This chain joins TRBV12-3 or TRBV12-4 and TRBJ1-1, with D unresolved. This CDR3 has 13 amino acids. Trimming removed 7 bases at V and 1 base at J, with 10 bases between. The CDR3 spells CASTPTGNTEAFF. The CDR3 DNA reads as TGTGCCAGCACCCCAACTGGGAACACTGAAGCTTTCTTT.

This clone has a single count. The chain has TRBV15 and TRBJ2-5; the match to TRBD2 covers 12 bases. Looked up from germline, CDR1 is LNHNV and CDR2 is YYDKDF (reference sequence). The CDR3 has 20 residues. The V gene end was trimmed by 1 base and the J gene end by 5 bases; junction bases not matched to a gene: 17. The CDR3: CATSRALGTSGLVRMETQYF. The CDR3 bases are TGTGCCACCAGCAGAGCGTTAGGGACTAGCGGGTTAGTGAGAATGGAGACCCAGTACTTC.

V usage is TRBV3-1 (or the pseudogene TRBV3-2) and J usage is TRBJ1-2; the D is unclear. The CDR3 is 15 amino acids. The ends were cut back, 1 base at V and 3 bases at J, with 12 bases in the middle. The V gene's germline CDR1 is LGHDT and CDR2 YNNKEL (reference sequence). The CDR3 spells CASSQVGSGHYGYTF. CDR3 coding DNA: TGTGCCAGCAGCCAAGTCGGTTCAGGTCACTATGGCTACACCTTC.

The J gene is TRBJ2-1, the V gene TRBV7-9, with TRBD1 identical over 10 bases. The CDR3 covers 19 residues. Trimming took 5 bases from V and 8 from J; bases not matched to a gene: 21. The germline V gene has CDR1 SEHNR and CDR2 FQNEAQ (reference sequence). Written as DNA, the CDR3 is TGTGCCAGCAGCCCTCCGGAGGACAGGGGGAATCTTATTGTAGATGAGCAGTTCTTC. Encoded protein: CASSPPEDRGNLIVDEQFF.

This rearrangement joins TRBV6-2 or TRBV6-3 to TRBJ2-7; 13 bases are a match to TRBD2. V was clipped by 4 bases and J by 0 bases; unmatched bases: 9. The V gene's germline CDR1 is MNHEY and CDR2 SVGEGT. This CDR3 has 18 amino acids. The CDR3 loop reads CASSFGLAGALVSYEQYF. The DNA for the CDR3 is TGTGCCAGCAGTTTCGGACTAGCGGGGGCCCTAGTCTCCTACGAGCAGTACTTC.

The chain is built from TRBV5-1 and TRBJ2-5, with 10 bases lining up with TRBD1. Trimming cost V 4 bases and J 0 bases; bases outside gene matches: 6. The CDR3 totals 16 residues. Germline-derived CDR1 and CDR2 are SGHRS and YFSETQ. The CDR3 region has the DNA TGCGCCAGCAGCATAGGGGACAGGGGAAACCAAGAGACCCAGTACTTC. Its translation: CASSIGDRGNQETQYF.